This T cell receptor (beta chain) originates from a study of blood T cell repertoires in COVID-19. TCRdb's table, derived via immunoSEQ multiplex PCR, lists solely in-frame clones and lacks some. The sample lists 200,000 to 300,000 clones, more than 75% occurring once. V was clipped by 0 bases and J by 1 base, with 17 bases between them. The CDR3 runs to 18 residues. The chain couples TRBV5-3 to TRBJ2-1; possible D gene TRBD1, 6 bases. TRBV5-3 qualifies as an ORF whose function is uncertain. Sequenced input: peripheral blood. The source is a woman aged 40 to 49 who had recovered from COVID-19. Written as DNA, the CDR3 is TGTGCCAGAAGCTTGGGGATGGTTGGTGGGACATCCTACAATGAGCAGTTCTTC. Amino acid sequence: CARSLGMVGGTSYNEQFF.